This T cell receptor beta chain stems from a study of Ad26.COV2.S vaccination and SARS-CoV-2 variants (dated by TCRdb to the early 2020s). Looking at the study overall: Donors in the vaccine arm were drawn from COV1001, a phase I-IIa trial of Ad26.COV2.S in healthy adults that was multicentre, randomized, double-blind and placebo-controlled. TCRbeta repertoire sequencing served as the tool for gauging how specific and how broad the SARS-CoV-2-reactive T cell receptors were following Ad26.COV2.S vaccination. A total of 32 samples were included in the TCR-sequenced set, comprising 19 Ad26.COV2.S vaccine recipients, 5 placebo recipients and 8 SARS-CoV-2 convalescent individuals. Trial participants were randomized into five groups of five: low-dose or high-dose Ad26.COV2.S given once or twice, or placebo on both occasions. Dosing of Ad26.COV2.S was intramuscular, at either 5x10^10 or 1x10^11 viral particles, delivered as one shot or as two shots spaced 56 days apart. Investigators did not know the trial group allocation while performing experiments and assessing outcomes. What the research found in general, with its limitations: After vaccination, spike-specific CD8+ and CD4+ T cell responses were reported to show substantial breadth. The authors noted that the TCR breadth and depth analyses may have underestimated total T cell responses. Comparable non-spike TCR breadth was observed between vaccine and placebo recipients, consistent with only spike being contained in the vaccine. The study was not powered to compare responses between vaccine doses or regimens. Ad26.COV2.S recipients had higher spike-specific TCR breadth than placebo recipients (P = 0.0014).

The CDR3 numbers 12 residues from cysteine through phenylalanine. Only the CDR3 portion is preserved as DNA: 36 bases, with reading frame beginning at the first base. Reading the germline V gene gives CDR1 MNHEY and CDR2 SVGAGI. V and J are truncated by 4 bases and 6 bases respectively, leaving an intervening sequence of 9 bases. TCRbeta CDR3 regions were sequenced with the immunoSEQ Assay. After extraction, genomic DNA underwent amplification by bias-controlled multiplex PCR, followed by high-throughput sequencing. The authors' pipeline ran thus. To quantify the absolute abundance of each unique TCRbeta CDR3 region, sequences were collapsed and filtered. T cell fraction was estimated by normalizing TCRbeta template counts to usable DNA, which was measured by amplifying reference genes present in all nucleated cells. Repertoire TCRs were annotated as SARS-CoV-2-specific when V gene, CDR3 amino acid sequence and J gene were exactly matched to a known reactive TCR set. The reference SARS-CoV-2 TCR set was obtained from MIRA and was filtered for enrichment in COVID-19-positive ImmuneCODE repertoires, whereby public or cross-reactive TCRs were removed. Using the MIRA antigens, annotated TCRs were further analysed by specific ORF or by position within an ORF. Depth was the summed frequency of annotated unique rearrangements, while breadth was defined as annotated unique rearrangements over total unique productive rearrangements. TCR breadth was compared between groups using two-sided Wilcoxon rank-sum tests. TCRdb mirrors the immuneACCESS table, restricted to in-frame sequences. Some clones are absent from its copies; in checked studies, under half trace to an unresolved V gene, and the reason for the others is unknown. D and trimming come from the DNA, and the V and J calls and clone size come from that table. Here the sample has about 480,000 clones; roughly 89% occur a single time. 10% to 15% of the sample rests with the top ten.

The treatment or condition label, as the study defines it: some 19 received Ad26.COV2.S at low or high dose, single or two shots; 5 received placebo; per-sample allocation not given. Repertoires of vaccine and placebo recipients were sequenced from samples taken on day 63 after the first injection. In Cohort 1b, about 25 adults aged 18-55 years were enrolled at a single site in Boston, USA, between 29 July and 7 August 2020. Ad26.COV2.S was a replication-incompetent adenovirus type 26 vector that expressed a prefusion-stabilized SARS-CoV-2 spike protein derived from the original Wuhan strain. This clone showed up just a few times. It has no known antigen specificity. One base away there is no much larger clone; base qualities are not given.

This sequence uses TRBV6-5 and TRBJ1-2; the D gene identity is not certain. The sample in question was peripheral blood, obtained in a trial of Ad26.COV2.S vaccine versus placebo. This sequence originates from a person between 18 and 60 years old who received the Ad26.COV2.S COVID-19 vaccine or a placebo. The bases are TGTGCCAGCAGTTCTGGACTGCATGGCTACACCTTC. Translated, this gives CASSSGLHGYTF.